These 5 T cell receptor beta chains originate from one sample sequenced in a study of blood T cell repertoires in COVID-19. Assay used: immunoSEQ multiplex PCR; TCRdb lists only in-frame clones, some missing. The data contain fewer than 100,000 clones, 85% of them singletons. The sequencing input was peripheral blood. All receptors derive from a man aged 45-60 years with COVID-19, enrolled during active disease.

V gene TRBV4-1 combines with J gene TRBJ1-2; tentatively, D is TRBD1 (5 bases). V dropped 4 bases and J dropped 0 bases, with 12 bases sitting between them. CDR3 size: 15 residues. The germline V gene encodes CDR1 MGHRA and CDR2 YSYEKL. The CDR3 is CASSPDSNPNYGYTF. CDR3 coding DNA: TGCGCCAGCAGCCCTGACAGTAATCCTAACTATGGCTACACCTTC.

This sequence joins TRBV28 and TRBJ2-7, with 9 bases fitting TRBD1. Germline V CDR1 and CDR2: MDHEN, SYDVKM. The trim removed 4 bases at V and 2 bases at J, leaving 3 bases unmatched. This CDR3 is built from 14 residues. This CDR3 is CASSYTGGPYEQYF. As DNA, the CDR3 is TGTGCCAGCAGTTACACAGGGGGCCCCTACGAGCAGTACTTC.

This clone was seen many times. V gene TRBV7-3 combines with J gene TRBJ1-2; maybe TRBD1 (5 bases). Deletions cut 1 base from V and 6 bases from J, with 12 bases between. The germline gives CDR1 SGHTA, CDR2 FQGTGA. The CDR3 has 14 amino acids. For the CDR3, the DNA is TGTGCCAGCAGCTTAAGTTCGGCCAGGGATGGCTACACCTTC. Its protein is CASSLSSARDGYTF.

The V call is TRBV18, the J call TRBJ2-7; possibly TRBD1 for D (5 bases). Germline CDR1 KGHSH, CDR2 LQKENI. This CDR3 region has 13 residues. The V and J ends lost 1 base and 6 bases respectively, with 10 bases between them. The CDR3: CASSPQARGEQYF. The DNA for the CDR3 is TGTGCCAGCTCACCACAAGCTAGGGGCGAGCAGTACTTC.

The chain combines TRBV7-2 with TRBJ2-3; the match to TRBD2 covers 13 bases. CDR1 SGHTA and CDR2 FQGNSA come from the germline V gene. V shed 0 bases, J shed 4 bases, and the junction held 4 bases outside the gene matches. CDR3 length: 17 residues. CDR3 sequence (DNA): TGTGCCAGCAGCTTAGCGGCGGGACTAGCGGGGTCAGATACGCAGTATTTT. Its translation: CASSLAAGLAGSDTQYF.